What follows are 5 T cell receptor beta chains derived from one specimen sequenced in a study of long-term antiretroviral therapy in people with HIV. Assay version v3.0 of immunoSEQ was used, and it was run at survey level. Method: immunoSEQ multiplex PCR; TCRdb's copy keeps in-frame clones and lacks some. The table shows 25,000 to 30,000 clones, with over 70% occurring only once. The material was unsorted PBMCs, obtained about 2.7 years after starting antiretroviral therapy. These TCRs come from a man between 25 and 39 years old with HIV.

The rearrangement links TRBV29-1 to TRBJ1-2, with D perhaps TRBD1 (5 bases). Germline V gene sequence: CDR1 SQVTM, CDR2 ANQGSEA. The CDR3 is made up of 14 amino acids. The V end lost 4 bases, the J end lost 7 bases, and 19 bases lay between the germline ends. The CDR3 loop is CSVVGANYRGGYTF. In DNA, the CDR3 is TGCAGCGTTGTTGGGGCCAACTATAGGGGTGGCTACACCTTC.

The V gene is TRBV30, the J gene TRBJ2-1; D is unclear. The CDR3 spans 14 residues. Trimming took 0 bases from V and 6 from J, leaving 12 bases between them. The V gene's germline CDR1 is GTSNPN and CDR2 SVGIG (reference sequence). The CDR3 region is CAWSVGSYANEQFF. Here the CDR3 DNA reads TGTGCCTGGAGTGTAGGTTCCTACGCCAATGAGCAGTTCTTC. Full variable domain (remainder filled in from reference TRBV30 and TRBJ2-1): SQTIHQWPATLVQPVGSPLSLECTVEGTSNPNLYWYRQAAGRGLQLLFYSVGIGQISSEVPQNLSASRPQDRQFILSSKKLLLSDSGFYLCAWSVGSYANEQFFGPGTRLTVL.

This chain uses TRBV4-1 with TRBJ2-7; possibly TRBD1 for D (6 bases). CDR1 is MGHRA and CDR2 is YSYEKL in the germline V gene. The CDR3 has 13 residues. The V end was cut by 1 base, the J end by 12 bases, with 16 bases between. The CDR3 DNA follows: TGCGCCAGCAGCCAAGTCCCTGGGGGCTCTCCGTACTTC. The encoded protein is CASSQVPGGSPYF.

The rearrangement links TRBV29-1 to TRBJ1-2; D perhaps matches TRBD1 (6 bases). The V gene's germline CDR1 is SQVTM and CDR2 ANQGSEA. This CDR3 spans 13 amino acids. Between the trimmed V and J ends, which lost 5 bases and 6 bases, there was a span of 16 bases. The CDR3 loop is CSVFRGEGHGYTF. DNA for the CDR3: TGCAGCGTTTTCAGGGGTGAAGGACATGGCTACACCTTC.

This CDR3 reads CASSSSGTGSYEQYF. In nucleotides, the CDR3 is TGTGCCAGCAGCTCCTCCGGGACAGGGTCCTACGAGCAGTACTTC. This sequence joins TRBV6-5 and TRBJ2-7; 9 nucleotides align to TRBD1. Germline V lookup: CDR1 MNHEY, CDR2 SVGAGI. J lost 1 base, V lost 6 bases, and 7 bases had no gene match. This CDR3 has 15 residues.